These 17 T cell receptor beta chains came from one sample sequenced in a study of post-analysis software for immune sequencing data (dated by TCRdb to the mid-2010s). Libraries were built with PCR. TCRdb records Illumina HiSeq 2500 as the sequencer. To reduce PCR and sequencing biases, unique molecular identifiers were incorporated into the TCR beta cDNA libraries. TCRdb's own reprocessing of the public reads used fastp at Q25 and MiXCR and kept productive beta chains. Rows are unified per CDR3 protein, each entry keeping the most common DNA and genes. This sample holds under 200,000 distinct CDR3 sequences; 36% were observed only once. The top ten clonotypes cover 28% of the sample. The time point label, as the study defines it: second blood draw from one MS patient after hematopoietic stem cell transplantation. Sequencing was performed on blood, taken after autologous hematopoietic stem cell transplantation. These receptors were obtained from a girl under 18 with multiple sclerosis. Donor details come from another sample of the same person, matched by shared clones.

There are a few counts of this clonotype. V and J are TRBV7-9 and TRBJ2-5; TRBD1 might be the D (5 bases). Germline V lookup: CDR1 SEHNR, CDR2 FQNEAQ (reference sequence). Trimming left V 1 base short and J 1 base short, with 10 bases between. The CDR3 is made up of 15 amino acids. CDR3 nucleotide sequence: TGTGCCAGCAGCTTAGGAGACAGTCGCCAAGAGACCCAGTACTTC. It translates to CASSLGDSRQETQYF.

The rearrangement uses TRBV3-1 and TRBJ2-7; 9 positions match TRBD1. J was trimmed by 7 bases and V by 0 bases; bases with no gene match: 19. The germline V gene has CDR1 LGHDT and CDR2 YNNKEL (reference sequence). CDR3 length equals 19 residues. In nucleotides, the CDR3 is TGTGCCAGCAGCCAAGAGGGGACAGGGCCAACGTGGTTGTACAATGAGCAGTACTTC. Translated: CASSQEGTGPTWLYNEQYF.

The chain recombines TRBV5-1 with TRBJ2-5, with D unresolved. The end of the DNA fits TRBJ2-1 better, so the J call may be wrong. CDR1 is SGHRS and CDR2 is YFSETQ in the germline V gene. CDR3 length: 16 amino acids. In DNA form, the CDR3 reads TGCGCCAGCAGCTTGGGTGGAACCAAAAGCCAAGAGACCCAGTTCTTC. It specifies CASSLGGTKSQETQFF.

Note on this clonotype: The germline gene is not matched at one end of the junction; a read error may be the cause. The rearrangement links TRBV28 to TRBJ2-6; maybe TRBD1 (6 bases). Looked up from germline, CDR1 is MDHEN and CDR2 is SYDVKM. This CDR3 contains 15 residues. The CDR3: CASTIQGTGANVRTF. As DNA, the CDR3 is TGTGCCAGCACCATACAGGGAACCGGGGCCAACGTCCGGACTTTC.

This clonotype was counted a few times. The rearrangement joins TRBV14 to TRBJ2-2; D not resolved. This CDR3 is built from 15 residues. Trimming pared 2 bases from V and 5 bases from J, leaving 12 bases between. The V gene's germline CDR1 is SGHDN and CDR2 FVKESK. The CDR3 DNA reads as TGTGCCAGCAGCCAATCCTACCCCGGTACCGGGGAGCTGTTTTTT. This sequence encodes CASSQSYPGTGELFF.

This clonotype was seen only a few times. The genes are TRBV4-1 and TRBJ1-1; D is unclear. From germline, CDR1 is MGHRA and CDR2 YSYEKL. The V gene lost 0 bases and the J gene lost 4 bases, with 15 bases spanning the gap. The CDR3 consists of 16 residues. This CDR3 is CASSQEGGASSTEAFF. The CDR3 nucleotides read TGCGCCAGCAGCCAAGAAGGAGGAGCGAGCTCCACTGAAGCTTTCTTT.

The V and J genes are TRBV7-2 and TRBJ2-4, with D possibly being TRBD2 (5 bases). V was shortened by 3 bases and J by 13 bases, with 19 bases between the two germline ends. CDR3 length: 14 amino acids. Germline V gives CDR1 SGHTA, CDR2 FQGNSA. CDR3 DNA: TGTGCCAGCAGCTTCCTTAGCCTGATGAGGGAGCAGTACTTC. The encoded protein is CASSFLSLMREQYF. Complete variable domain (other parts from reference TRBV7-2 and TRBJ2-4): GAGVSQSPSNKVTEKGKDVELRCDPISGHTALYWYRQSLGQGLEFLIYFQGNSAPDKSGLPSDRFSAERTGGSVSTLTIQRTQQEDSAVYLCASSFLSLMREQYFGAGTRLSVL.

The chain is built from TRBV3-1 and TRBJ2-5, with a tentative D call TRBD1 (6 bases). Germline-derived CDR1 and CDR2 are LGHDT and YNNKEL (reference sequence). V was pared by 4 bases and J by 5 bases, with 14 bases between. This CDR3 spans 14 amino acids. CDR3 DNA sequence: TGTGCCAGCAGCCTATGGACAGATAGGGAGACCCAGTACTTC. Translated, it gives CASSLWTDRETQYF.

This clonotype was seen only a few times. The V and J genes are TRBV7-2 and TRBJ1-1; no clear D gene. The CDR3 consists of 16 residues. Trimming pared 5 bases from V and 5 bases from J, leaving 21 bases between. Germline lookup yields CDR1 SGHTA and CDR2 FQGNSA. The CDR3 region has the DNA TGTGCCAGCAGCCAAGGTTCGGGCACCTTTTGGACTGAAGCTTTCTTT. This codes for CASSQGSGTFWTEAFF.

This chain joins TRBV12-3 or TRBV12-4 and TRBJ1-5, with D possibly being TRBD1 (5 bases). Trimming left V 6 bases short and J 1 base short, with 16 bases between. The CDR3 consists of 16 residues. The CDR3 sequence: CASSPVGWGSNQPQHF. CDR3 DNA sequence: TGTGCCAGCAGCCCGGTGGGATGGGGGAGCAATCAGCCCCAGCATTTT.

In regard to this clonotype: Possible read error: a much larger clone is one base away. The genes are TRBV24-1 and TRBJ2-1; TRBD1 aligns across 7 bases. The CDR3 loop spans 13 amino acids. The germline CDR1 and CDR2 sequences are KGHDR and SFDVKD. The CDR3 spells CATWDSSDNEQFF. In nucleotides, the CDR3 is TGTGCCACCTGGGACAGCTCCGACAATGAGCAGTTCTTC.

The rearrangement uses TRBV30 and TRBJ1-1; D is possibly TRBD1 (5 bases). With 0 bases removed from V and 4 bases from J, the gap between germline ends came to 12 bases. This CDR3 is built from 14 residues. CDR1 is GTSNPN and CDR2 is SVGIG in the germline V gene (reference sequence). The CDR3 reads CAWSVLGRATEAFF. The CDR3 DNA reads as TGTGCCTGGAGTGTATTAGGCAGGGCCACTGAAGCTTTCTTT.

In DNA form, the CDR3 reads TGCAGTGCTACCGGACAGGTCCAAGAGACCCAGTACTTC. Protein: CSATGQVQETQYF. The rearrangement joins TRBV20-1 to TRBJ2-5, with TRBD1 identical over 7 bases. CDR3 length: 13 residues. The J segment lost 1 base and the V segment lost 4 bases, leaving 3 bases of the junction unmatched. Germline V gene lookup returns CDR1 DFQATT and CDR2 SNEGSKA (reference sequence).

The chain carries TRBV20-1 and TRBJ1-5, with a weak D call TRBD1 (6 bases). CDR1 and CDR2 (germline): DFQATT, SNEGSKA (reference sequence). The CDR3 loop spans 15 amino acids. The V and J ends lost 3 bases and 2 bases respectively, with 14 bases between them. CDR3 sequence reads: CSARPRAGGNQPQHF. The CDR3 bases are TGCAGTGCTAGGCCTAGGGCAGGGGGCAATCAGCCCCAGCATTTT.

V and J are TRBV3-1 and TRBJ2-4; TRBD1 might be the D (5 bases). Germline CDR1 is LGHDT and CDR2 is YNNKEL (reference sequence). The length of the CDR3 is 12 residues. Trimming stripped 3 bases from V and 7 bases from J, with 7 bases between. The CDR3 DNA reads as TGTGCCAGCAGCCAGTCAGGGAACATTCAGTACTTC. As protein: CASSQSGNIQYF.

This clonotype was observed a few times. The chain joins TRBV7-9 to TRBJ2-7, with D perhaps TRBD1 (6 bases). CDR1 and CDR2 from the germline V gene are SEHNR and FQNEAQ (reference sequence). This CDR3 contains 13 residues. V gave up 4 bases and J gave up 3 bases, with 10 bases separating them. CDR3 sequence (DNA): TGTGCCAGCAGCTATTTGGACAGCTACGAGCAGTACTTC. This translates into CASSYLDSYEQYF.

This chain connects TRBV7-9 to TRBJ2-1; D may be TRBD2 (6 bases). This CDR3 has 18 amino acids. V lost 2 bases to trimming and J lost 3 bases, with 20 bases between them. CDR1 is SEHNR, CDR2 FQNEAQ, per germline (reference sequence). DNA for the CDR3: TGTGCCAGCAGCTTATGGTCTAGCGCCCAAGGGTTCTACAATGAGCAGTTCTTC. Its translation is CASSLWSSAQGFYNEQFF.